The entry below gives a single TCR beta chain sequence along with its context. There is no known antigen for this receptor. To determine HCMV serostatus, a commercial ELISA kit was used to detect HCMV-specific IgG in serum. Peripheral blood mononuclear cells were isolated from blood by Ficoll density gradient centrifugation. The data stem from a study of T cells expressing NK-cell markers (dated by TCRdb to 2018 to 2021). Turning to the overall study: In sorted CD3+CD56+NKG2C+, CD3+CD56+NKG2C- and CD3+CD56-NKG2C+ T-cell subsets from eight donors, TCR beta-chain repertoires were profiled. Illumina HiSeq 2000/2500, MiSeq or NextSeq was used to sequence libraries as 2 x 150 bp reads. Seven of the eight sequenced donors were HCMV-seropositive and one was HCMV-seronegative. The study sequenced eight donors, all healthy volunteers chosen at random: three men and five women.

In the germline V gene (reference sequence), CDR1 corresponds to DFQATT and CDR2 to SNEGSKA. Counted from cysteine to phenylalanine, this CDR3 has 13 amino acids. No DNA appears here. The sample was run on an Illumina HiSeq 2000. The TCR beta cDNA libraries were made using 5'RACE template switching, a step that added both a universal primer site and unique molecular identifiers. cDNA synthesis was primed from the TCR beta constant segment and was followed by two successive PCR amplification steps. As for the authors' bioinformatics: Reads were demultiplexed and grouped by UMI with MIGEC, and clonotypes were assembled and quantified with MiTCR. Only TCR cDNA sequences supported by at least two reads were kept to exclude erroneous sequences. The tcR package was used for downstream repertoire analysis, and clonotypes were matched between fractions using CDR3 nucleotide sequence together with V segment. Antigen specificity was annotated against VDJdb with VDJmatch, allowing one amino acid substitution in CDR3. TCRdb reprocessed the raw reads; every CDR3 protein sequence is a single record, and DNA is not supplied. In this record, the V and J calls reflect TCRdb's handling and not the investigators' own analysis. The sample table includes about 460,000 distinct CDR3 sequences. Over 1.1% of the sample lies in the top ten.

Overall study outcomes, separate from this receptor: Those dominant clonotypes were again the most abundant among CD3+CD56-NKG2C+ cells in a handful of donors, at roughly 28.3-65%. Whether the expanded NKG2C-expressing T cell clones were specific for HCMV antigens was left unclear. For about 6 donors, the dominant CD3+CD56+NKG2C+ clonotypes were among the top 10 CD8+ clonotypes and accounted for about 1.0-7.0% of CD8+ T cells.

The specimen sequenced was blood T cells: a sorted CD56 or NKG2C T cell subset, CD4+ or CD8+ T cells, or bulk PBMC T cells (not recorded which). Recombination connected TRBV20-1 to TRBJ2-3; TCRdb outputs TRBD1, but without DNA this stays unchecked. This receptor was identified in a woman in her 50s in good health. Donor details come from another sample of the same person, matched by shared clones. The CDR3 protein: CSAREDRTGTQYF.